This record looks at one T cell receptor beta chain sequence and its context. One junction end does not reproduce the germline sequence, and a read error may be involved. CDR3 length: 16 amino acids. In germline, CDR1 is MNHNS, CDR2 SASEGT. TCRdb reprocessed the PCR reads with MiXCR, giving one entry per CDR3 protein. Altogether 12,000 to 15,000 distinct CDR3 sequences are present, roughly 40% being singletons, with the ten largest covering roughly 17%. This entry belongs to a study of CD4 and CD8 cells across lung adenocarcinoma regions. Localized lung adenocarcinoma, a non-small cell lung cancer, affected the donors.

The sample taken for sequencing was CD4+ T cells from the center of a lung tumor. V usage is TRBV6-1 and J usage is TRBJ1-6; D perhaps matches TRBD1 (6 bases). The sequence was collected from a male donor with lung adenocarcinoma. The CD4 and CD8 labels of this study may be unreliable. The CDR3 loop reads CASSEDETGADSPLHF. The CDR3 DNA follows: TGTGCCAGCAGCGAAGATGAGACGGGGGCTGATTCACCCCTCCACTTT.